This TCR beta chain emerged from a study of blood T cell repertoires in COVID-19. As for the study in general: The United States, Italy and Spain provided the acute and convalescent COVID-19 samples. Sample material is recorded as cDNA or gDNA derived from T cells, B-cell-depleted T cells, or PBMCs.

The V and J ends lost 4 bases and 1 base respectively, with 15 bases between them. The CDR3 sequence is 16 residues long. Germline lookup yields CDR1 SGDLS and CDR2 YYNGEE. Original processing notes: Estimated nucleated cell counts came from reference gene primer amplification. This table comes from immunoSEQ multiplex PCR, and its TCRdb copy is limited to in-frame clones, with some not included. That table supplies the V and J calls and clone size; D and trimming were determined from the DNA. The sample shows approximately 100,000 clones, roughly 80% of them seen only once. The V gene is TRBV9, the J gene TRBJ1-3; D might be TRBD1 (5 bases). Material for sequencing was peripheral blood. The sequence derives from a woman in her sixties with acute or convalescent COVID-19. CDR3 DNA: TGTGCCAGCAGCCCGCTAGGGGTTAGGTCTGGAAACACCATATATTTT. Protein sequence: CASSPLGVRSGNTIYF.